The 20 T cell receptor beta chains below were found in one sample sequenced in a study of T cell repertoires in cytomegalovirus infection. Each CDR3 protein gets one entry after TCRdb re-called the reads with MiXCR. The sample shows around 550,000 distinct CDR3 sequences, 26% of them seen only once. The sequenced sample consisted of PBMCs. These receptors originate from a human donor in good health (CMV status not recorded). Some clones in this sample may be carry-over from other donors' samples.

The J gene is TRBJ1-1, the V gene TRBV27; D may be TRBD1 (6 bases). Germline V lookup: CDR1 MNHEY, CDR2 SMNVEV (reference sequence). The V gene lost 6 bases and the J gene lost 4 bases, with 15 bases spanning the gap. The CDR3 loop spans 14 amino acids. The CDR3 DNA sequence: TGTGCCAGCAGCCCAGGGGAAGTAGTCACTGAAGCTTTCTTT. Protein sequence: CASSPGEVVTEAFF.

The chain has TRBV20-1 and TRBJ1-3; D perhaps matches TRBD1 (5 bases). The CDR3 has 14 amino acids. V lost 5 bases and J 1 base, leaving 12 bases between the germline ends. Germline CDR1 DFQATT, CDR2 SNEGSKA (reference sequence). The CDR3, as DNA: TGCAGTGCTGGGGGAGCGGGGTCTGGAAACACCATATATTTT. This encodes CSAGGAGSGNTIYF.

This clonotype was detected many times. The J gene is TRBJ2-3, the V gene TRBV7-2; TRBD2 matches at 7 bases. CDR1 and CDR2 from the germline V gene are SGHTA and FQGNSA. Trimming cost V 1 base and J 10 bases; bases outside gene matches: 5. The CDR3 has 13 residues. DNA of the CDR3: TGTGCCAGCAGCTTAGGTCAGCGGGACGCGCAGTATTTT. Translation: CASSLGQRDAQYF.

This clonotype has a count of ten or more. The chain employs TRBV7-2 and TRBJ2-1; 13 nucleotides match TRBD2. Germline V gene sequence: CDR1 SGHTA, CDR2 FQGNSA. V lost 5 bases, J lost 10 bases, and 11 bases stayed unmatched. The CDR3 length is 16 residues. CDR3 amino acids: CASSRSGTSGALEQFF. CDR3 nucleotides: TGTGCCAGCAGCCGTTCCGGGACTAGCGGGGCCTTGGAGCAGTTCTTC.

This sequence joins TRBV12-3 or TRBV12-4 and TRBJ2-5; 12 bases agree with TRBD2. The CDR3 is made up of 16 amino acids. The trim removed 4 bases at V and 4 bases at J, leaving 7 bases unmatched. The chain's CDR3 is CASSSGLAGRRETQYF. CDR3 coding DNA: TGTGCCAGCAGTTCGGGACTAGCGGGTCGGCGAGAGACCCAGTACTTC.

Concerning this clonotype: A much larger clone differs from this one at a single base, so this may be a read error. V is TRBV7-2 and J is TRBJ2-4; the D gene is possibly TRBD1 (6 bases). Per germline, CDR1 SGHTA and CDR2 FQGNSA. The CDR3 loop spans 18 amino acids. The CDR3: CAGSFLLGTRGAKNIQYF. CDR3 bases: TGTGCCGGCAGCTTCCTCTTAGGAACCAGGGGAGCCAAAAACATTCAGTACTTC.

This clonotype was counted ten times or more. The CDR3 bases are TGTGCCAGCAGGTGGGACAGGTTAAATCAGCCCCAGCATTTT. Protein: CASRWDRLNQPQHF. This sequence joins TRBV6-1 and TRBJ1-5; 8 nucleotides match TRBD1. This CDR3 spans 14 amino acids. V lost 6 bases, J lost 4 bases, and 5 bases stayed unmatched. Germline lookup yields CDR1 MNHNS and CDR2 SASEGT.

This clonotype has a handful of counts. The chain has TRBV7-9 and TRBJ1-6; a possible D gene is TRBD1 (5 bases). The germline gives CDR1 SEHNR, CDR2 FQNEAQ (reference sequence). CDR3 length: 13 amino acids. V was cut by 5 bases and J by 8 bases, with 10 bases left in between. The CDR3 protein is CASSNQGDSPLHF. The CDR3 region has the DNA TGTGCCAGCAGCAACCAGGGAGATTCACCCCTCCACTTT.

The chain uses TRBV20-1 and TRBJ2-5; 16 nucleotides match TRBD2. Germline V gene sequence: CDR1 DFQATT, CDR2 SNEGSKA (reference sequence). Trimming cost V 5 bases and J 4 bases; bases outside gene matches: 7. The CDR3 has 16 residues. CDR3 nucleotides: TGCAGTGCTCCAGGGACTAGCGGGAGGGCCCTAGAGACCCAGTACTTC. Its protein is CSAPGTSGRALETQYF.

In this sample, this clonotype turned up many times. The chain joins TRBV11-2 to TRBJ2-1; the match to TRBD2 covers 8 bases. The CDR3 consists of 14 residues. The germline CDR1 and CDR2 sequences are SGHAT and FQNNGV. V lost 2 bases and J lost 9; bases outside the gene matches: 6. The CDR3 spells CASSLLSSGTEQFF. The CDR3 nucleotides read TGTGCCAGCAGCTTACTGAGTAGCGGGACTGAGCAGTTCTTC.

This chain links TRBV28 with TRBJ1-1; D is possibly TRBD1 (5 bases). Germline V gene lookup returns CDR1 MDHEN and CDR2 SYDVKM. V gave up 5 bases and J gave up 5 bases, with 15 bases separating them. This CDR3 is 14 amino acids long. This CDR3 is CASSPGTRRTEAFF. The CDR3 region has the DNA TGTGCCAGCAGTCCCGGGACCCGAAGGACTGAAGCTTTCTTT.

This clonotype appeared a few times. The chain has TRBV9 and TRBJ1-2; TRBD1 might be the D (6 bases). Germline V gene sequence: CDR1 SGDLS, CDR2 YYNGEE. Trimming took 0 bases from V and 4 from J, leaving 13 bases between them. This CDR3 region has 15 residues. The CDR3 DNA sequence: TGTGCCAGCAGCGTAGAGTCCGTAGGGGGCTATGGCTACACCTTC. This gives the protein CASSVESVGGYGYTF.

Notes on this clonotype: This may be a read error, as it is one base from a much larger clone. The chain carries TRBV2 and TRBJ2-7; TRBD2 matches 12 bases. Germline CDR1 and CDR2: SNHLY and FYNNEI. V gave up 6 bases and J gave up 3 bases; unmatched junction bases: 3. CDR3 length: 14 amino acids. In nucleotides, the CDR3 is TGTGCCAGCAGCTGGACTAGCGGGAACTACGAGCAGTACTTC. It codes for CASSWTSGNYEQYF.

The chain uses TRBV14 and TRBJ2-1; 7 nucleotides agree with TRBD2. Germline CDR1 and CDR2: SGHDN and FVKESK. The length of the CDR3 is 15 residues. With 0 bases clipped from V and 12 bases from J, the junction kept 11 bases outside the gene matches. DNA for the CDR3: TGTGCCAGCAGCCAAGACGGGACTATTTACTCCTTGCAGTTCTTC. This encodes CASSQDGTIYSLQFF. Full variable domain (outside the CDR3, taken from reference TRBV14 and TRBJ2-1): EAGVTQFPSHSVIEKGQTVTLRCDPISGHDNLYWYRRVMGKEIKFLLHFVKESKQDESGMPNNRFLAERTGGTYSTLKVQPAELEDSGVYFCASSQDGTIYSLQFFGPGTRLTVL.

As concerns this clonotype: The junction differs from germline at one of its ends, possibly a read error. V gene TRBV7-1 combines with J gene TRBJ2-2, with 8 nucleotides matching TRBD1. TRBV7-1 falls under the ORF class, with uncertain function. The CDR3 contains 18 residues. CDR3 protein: CTSSPRDRSHSPSGELFF. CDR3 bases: TGTACCAGCAGCCCCCGGGACAGGTCCCATTCCCCCTCCGGGGAGCTGTTTTTT.

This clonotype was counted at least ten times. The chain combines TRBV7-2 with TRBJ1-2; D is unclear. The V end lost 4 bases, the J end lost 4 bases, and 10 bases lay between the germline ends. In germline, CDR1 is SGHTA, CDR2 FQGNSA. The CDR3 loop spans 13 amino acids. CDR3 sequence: CASSSGRLYGYTF. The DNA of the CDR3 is TGTGCCAGCAGCTCAGGCAGACTCTATGGCTACACCTTC.

The CDR3 region has the DNA TGTGCCAGCAGTGAAGGGGGGGGCGATCAGCCCCAGCATTTT. This sequence encodes CASSEGGGDQPQHF. V and J are TRBV6-1 and TRBJ1-5; tentative D call: TRBD1 (6 bases). This CDR3 has 14 amino acids. In germline, CDR1 is MNHNS, CDR2 SASEGT. V lost 1 base and J lost 5, with 9 bases in between.

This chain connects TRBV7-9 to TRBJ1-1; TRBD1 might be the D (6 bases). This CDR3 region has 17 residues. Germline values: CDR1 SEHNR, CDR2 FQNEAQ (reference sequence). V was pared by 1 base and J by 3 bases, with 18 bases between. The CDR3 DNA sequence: TGTGCCAGCAGCTTAGGGGGGCCAGAGTCTGGGGACACTGAAGCTTTCTTT. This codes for CASSLGGPESGDTEAFF.

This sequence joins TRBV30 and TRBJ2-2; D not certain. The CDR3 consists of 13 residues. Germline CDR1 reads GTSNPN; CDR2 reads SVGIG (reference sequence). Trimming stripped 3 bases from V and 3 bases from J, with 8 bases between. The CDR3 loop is CAWRGTDTGELFF. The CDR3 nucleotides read TGTGCCTGGAGGGGAACAGACACCGGGGAGCTGTTTTTT.

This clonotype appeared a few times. CDR3 DNA sequence: TGTGCCAGCAGTTTTACCCCGTGGGGTAGCGGTGGCACAGATACGCAGTATTTT. Protein product: CASSFTPWGSGGTDTQYF. The V call is TRBV12-3 or TRBV12-4, the J call TRBJ2-3, with a tentative D call TRBD2 (6 bases). Trimming stripped 3 bases from V and 1 base from J, with 20 bases between. The CDR3 has 18 residues.